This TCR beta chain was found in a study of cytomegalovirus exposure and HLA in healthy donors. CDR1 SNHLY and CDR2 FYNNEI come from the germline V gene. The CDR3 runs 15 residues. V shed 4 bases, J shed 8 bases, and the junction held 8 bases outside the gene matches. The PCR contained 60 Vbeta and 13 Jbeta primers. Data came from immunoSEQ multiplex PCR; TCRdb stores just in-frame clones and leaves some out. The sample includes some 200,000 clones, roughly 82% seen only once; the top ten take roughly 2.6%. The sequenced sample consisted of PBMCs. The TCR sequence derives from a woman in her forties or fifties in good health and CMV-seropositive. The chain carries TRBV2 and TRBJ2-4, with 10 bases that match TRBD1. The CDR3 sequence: CASSAGDRGLDIQYF. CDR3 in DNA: TGTGCCAGCAGTGCGGGAGACAGGGGGCTTGACATTCAGTACTTC.